Below are 10 T cell receptor beta chains sequenced from a single sample in a study of regulatory T cells in long-lasting Graves disease. Stated time point: newly diagnosed GD, antithyroid drugs for less than 3 months. The TCR library used RNA extracted from PBMCs. iRepertoire HTBI primers and Arm-PCR of CDR3 regions built TCR beta libraries. MiXCR was run by TCRdb on the multiplex PCR reads, yielding one entry per CDR3 protein. Here the sample spans 350,000 to 450,000 distinct CDR3 sequences, 12% being singletons. This same sample was also taken into another study, of T cells in Graves' hyperthyroidism and ophthalmopathy.

The specimen was peripheral blood mononuclear cells (PBMCs), collected at new diagnosis, from a patient treated with antithyroid drugs. These receptors were taken from a woman younger than 30 with Graves disease.

This clonotype occurred many times. The rearrangement uses TRBV20-1 and TRBJ2-1, with 16 bases identical to TRBD2. CDR3 length equals 14 residues. The J segment lost 15 bases and the V segment lost 3 bases, leaving 8 bases of the junction unmatched. CDR1 DFQATT and CDR2 SNEGSKA come from the germline V gene (reference sequence). CDR3 sequence reads: CSASPGTSGGAMFF. The DNA of the CDR3 is TGCAGTGCTAGCCCCGGGACTAGCGGGGGGGCCATGTTCTTC.

This clonotype was observed a handful of times. J is TRBJ2-3 and V is TRBV7-9; tentatively, D is TRBD2 (6 bases). With 3 bases removed from V and 1 base from J, the gap between germline ends came to 8 bases. This CDR3 spans 14 amino acids. Looked up from germline, CDR1 is SEHNR and CDR2 is FQNEAQ (reference sequence). The CDR3 DNA is TGTGCCAGCAGCTTCAAGCGGGGCACAGATACGCAGTATTTT. As protein: CASSFKRGTDTQYF.

At least ten counts were recorded for this clonotype. V gene TRBV7-3 combines with J gene TRBJ2-1; D is tentatively TRBD1 or TRBD2 (6 bases each). The CDR3 is made up of 15 amino acids. CDR1 is SGHTA and CDR2 is FQGTGA in the germline V gene. Deletions cut 2 bases from V and 6 bases from J, with 14 bases between. DNA for the CDR3: TGTGCCAGCAGCTTAGACATACAGGGAGGCAATGAGCAGTTCTTC. It specifies CASSLDIQGGNEQFF.

This chain connects TRBV6-2 or TRBV6-3 to TRBJ1-2; D unresolved. This CDR3 contains 15 residues. The germline gives CDR1 MNHEY, CDR2 SVGEGT. V was pared by 2 bases and J by 5 bases, with 15 bases between. The CDR3 DNA reads TGTGCCAGCAGTTACGGGAAAGCGGAGGCATATGGCTACACCTTC. It is translated as CASSYGKAEAYGYTF.

The chain uses TRBV5-4 and TRBJ2-1; 12 positions agree with TRBD2. The CDR3 is made up of 17 amino acids. V lost 4 bases to trimming and J lost 2 bases; unmatched junction nucleotides: 7. CDR1 is SGHNT, CDR2 YYREEE, per germline (reference sequence). CDR3 protein: CASSPETSGSAYNEQFF. In DNA form, the CDR3 reads TGTGCCAGCAGCCCAGAGACTAGCGGGAGTGCCTACAATGAGCAGTTCTTC.

This clonotype appeared many times. This chain links TRBV11-2 with TRBJ2-1; D uncertain. V was clipped by 3 bases and J by 7 bases, with 7 bases between them. Germline V gene sequence: CDR1 SGHAT, CDR2 FQNNGV. The CDR3 consists of 12 residues. The CDR3 here is CASSFFGNEQFF. The CDR3 nucleotides are TGTGCCAGCAGCTTTTTCGGGAATGAGCAGTTCTTC.

This clonotype was counted ten times or more. The gene calls are TRBV6-2 or TRBV6-3 and TRBJ2-1; D is undetermined. V was clipped by 6 bases and J by 0 bases, with 15 bases between them. CDR3 size: 16 residues. From germline, CDR1 is MNHEY and CDR2 SVGEGT. This chain's CDR3 is CASRSRYGSSYNEQFF. DNA for the CDR3: TGTGCCAGCAGGTCCCGGTATGGCAGCTCCTACAATGAGCAGTTCTTC.

There are many counts of this clonotype. The chain links TRBV12-3 or TRBV12-4 to TRBJ1-5; no reliable D call. The CDR3 loop spans 12 amino acids. Trimming left V 1 base short and J 10 bases short, with 8 bases between. The CDR3 coding sequence is TGTGCCAGCAGTTTAGGGCAAACCCCCCAGCATTTT. Translating it yields CASSLGQTPQHF.

This clonotype was seen many times. The CDR3 reads CAISPSDRPNEKLFF. DNA for the CDR3: TGTGCCATCAGTCCGTCGGACAGGCCTAATGAAAAACTGTTTTTT. The V gene is TRBV10-3, the J gene TRBJ1-4; TRBD1 matches at 7 bases. Germline values: CDR1 ENHRY, CDR2 SYGVKD. The CDR3 covers 15 residues. The V segment lost 5 bases and the J segment 3 bases; nucleotides outside the gene matches: 6.

The table lists this clonotype with many counts. The chain combines TRBV7-2 with TRBJ1-2; tentative D call: TRBD1 (6 bases). This CDR3 spans 15 amino acids. Trimming pared 2 bases from V and 3 bases from J, leaving 13 bases between. Germline CDR1 SGHTA, CDR2 FQGNSA. CDR3 sequence (DNA): TGTGCCAGCAGCTTAATCCGGACAGCGCACTATGGCTACACCTTC. Amino acid sequence: CASSLIRTAHYGYTF.